This T cell receptor beta chain was sequenced for a study of cytomegalovirus exposure and HLA in healthy donors. Whole-study context: Both the 120 or so validation repertoires and the roughly 700 first-cohort repertoires used the same platform, as reported by a later analysis. Points from the study as a whole: First-cohort TCR clusters were later found to tend to co-occur in the roughly 110 validation repertoires. 164 TCR beta chains were listed as cytomegalovirus-associated.

This CDR3 has 14 residues. V gave up 5 bases and J gave up 9 bases; unmatched junction bases: 8. Per the germline V gene, CDR1 is SGHVS and CDR2 is FNYEAQ. Method: immunoSEQ multiplex PCR; TCRdb's copy keeps in-frame clones and lacks some. The table has 350,000 or so clones, more than 80% seen once; the top ten hold about 0.8%. A note on this clone: What it binds is unknown.

The gene calls are TRBV7-6 and TRBJ2-1; 9 positions agree with TRBD2. Source material: PBMCs. The clonotype was recovered from a woman in her late teens or twenties in good health and CMV-seronegative. CDR3 DNA: TGTGCCAGCAGCCCCTTAGCGGGAGAGGGTGAGCAGTTCTTC. Translation gives CASSPLAGEGEQFF.